This TCR beta chain was sequenced during a study of cytomegalovirus exposure and HLA in healthy donors. Repertoires were generated with immunoSEQ multiplex PCR, while TCRdb's copy carries only in-frame clones and drops some. Among 100,000 to 150,000 clones listed, about 88% were seen once. The ends lost 8 bases at V and 2 bases at J; junction bases unmatched: 8. CDR3 size: 15 residues. CDR1 is SEHNR and CDR2 is FQNEAQ in the germline V gene (reference sequence). This sequence originates from a woman aged 18-29 years in good health and CMV-seronegative. The sample was PBMCs. The J gene is TRBJ1-1, the V gene TRBV7-9; 10 bases agree with TRBD1. CDR3 DNA sequence: TGTGCCAGCGTGAGACAGGGGGCTCTCAACACTGAAGCTTTCTTT. Its protein product is CASVRQGALNTEAFF.